Here is one T cell receptor beta chain with its context. In its sample, this clonotype was seen once. The clone's antigen remains unknown. Just one base apart from a much larger clone, this may be a read error. The TCR beta CDR3 regions were amplified from the RNA transcripts. The first round of RT-PCR for the TCR CDR3 was performed with the HTBI primer set and the Qiagen OneStep RT-PCR kit. Libraries were constructed in a second round of multiplex PCR, after which size selection and purification were performed. The libraries were sequenced on an Illumina HiSeq2000 using paired-end 100 bp reads. The study's own analysis went as follows. SOAPnuke was used to process the raw data, throwing out any read that contained adapters or uncalled bases, had a mean Phred below 15, or lacked an exact constant-primer or identifier match. COPE v1.2.5 was used to merge the high-quality paired reads, and each unique nucleotide sequence was defined as a clonotype. Clonotypes were aligned to IMGT TRBV, TRBD and TRBJ reference segments using MiTCR v1.1. Analysis was restricted to V-J combinations with a frequency above 0.0001, which covered 98% to 99.2% of repertoires. The TCS score was defined as the ratio of F50 (clonal expansion) to E x V (chaos), calculated using BLOSUM62-based TCRdist between CDR3 peptides within each V-J. Welch's t-statistics and random forest reduced around 510 V-J features to roughly 13, which were used in a naive Bayes classifier (R e1071). TCRdb reprocessed the public reads (quality trimming at Q25 with fastp, clone calling with MiXCR) and kept in-frame beta chains. Identical CDR3 protein sequences are pooled into one entry, listed with their most common genes and DNA. TCRdb, rather than the study authors, made the V and J calls. This sample comprises just over 550,000 distinct CDR3 sequences, just over 45% of them detected only once. The top ten hold just over 8% of the sample.

Spanning cysteine to phenylalanine, the CDR3 consists of 14 amino acids. The CDR3 DNA has 42 bases and is translated from base 1. CDR1 and CDR2 (SGHVS, FQNEAQ) derive from the germline V gene. V and J are truncated by 3 bases and 2 bases respectively, leaving an intervening sequence of 8 bases. Graves' hyperthyroidism was defined as stable when no progression to ophthalmopathy occurred over 18 months of follow-up. The hyperthyroidism patients were between 18 and 65 years old and newly diagnosed, with a disease duration of less than 2 months. Exclusion was applied to patients with uncontrolled infections, other autoimmune diseases, pregnancy or lactation. Diagnoses were established on the basis of clinical symptoms, serum thyroxine and TRAb, thyroid ultrasound, and orbital computed tomography. Total RNA was extracted with Trizol reagent, and quality was checked on an Agilent 2100 Bioanalyzer. The record originates from a study of T cells in Graves' hyperthyroidism and ophthalmopathy (dated by TCRdb to about 2019). About the study as a whole: A discovery cohort of about a hundred patients, approximately 45 with Graves' ophthalmopathy and 55 to 60 with stable Graves' hyperthyroidism, was used to find distinguishing TCR V-J signatures. An independent validation cohort of 18 to 20 hyperthyroidism patients and about 15 patients who later progressed to ophthalmopathy tested prospective prediction of ophthalmopathy. The roughly 90 discovery patients were divided at random into training and test sets in a 7:3 ratio. Thyroid tissue and blood T-cell repertoires from about six Graves' hyperthyroidism patients were also compared in the study. Once sampling was done, hyperthyroidism patients were given methimazole at a starting dose of 30 mg daily, whereas ophthalmopathy patients were given high-dose intravenous methylprednisolone. The paper reports TCR Vbeta CDR3 sequencing of 130 to 150 peripheral blood samples: around 45 ophthalmopathy, under 80 hyperthyroidism and about 17 progressor patients.

The study at large found these results: Most expanded thyroid clonotypes (frequency above 0.001) were also detected in blood, a finding suggesting that blood repertoires may reflect thyroid immune responses. In cross-validation, a model built on a 13 V-J signature told ophthalmopathy apart from stable hyperthyroidism with approximately 90% sensitivity and roughly 83% specificity, and in testing the same model reached 80%/75%. In validation, the model predicted progression to ophthalmopathy a median of around 6.5 months before onset, with approximately 71% sensitivity and 72.22% specificity. Sample size was not statistically predetermined, and blinding of investigators to group allocation was not performed.

This TCR was sampled from a woman in her late teens or twenties with Graves' hyperthyroidism. Donor details come from another sample of the same person, matched by shared clones. The chain was built from TRBV7-8 and TRBJ1-5, with no reliable assignment of the D segment. Sample: peripheral blood or thyroid tissue (not recorded which). The nucleotides are TGTGCCAGCAGCTTTGTGGAGGGCAATCAGCCCCAGCATTTT. It is translated as CASSFVEGNQPQHF. Here the CDR3 is joined to the reference TRBV7-8 and TRBJ1-5 genes, and the full variable domain is: GAGVSQSPRYKVAKRGQDVALRCDPISGHVSLFWYQQALGQGPEFLTYFQNEAQLDKSGLPSDRFFAERPEGSVSTLKIQRTQQEDSAVYLCASSFVEGNQPQHFGDGTRLSIL.